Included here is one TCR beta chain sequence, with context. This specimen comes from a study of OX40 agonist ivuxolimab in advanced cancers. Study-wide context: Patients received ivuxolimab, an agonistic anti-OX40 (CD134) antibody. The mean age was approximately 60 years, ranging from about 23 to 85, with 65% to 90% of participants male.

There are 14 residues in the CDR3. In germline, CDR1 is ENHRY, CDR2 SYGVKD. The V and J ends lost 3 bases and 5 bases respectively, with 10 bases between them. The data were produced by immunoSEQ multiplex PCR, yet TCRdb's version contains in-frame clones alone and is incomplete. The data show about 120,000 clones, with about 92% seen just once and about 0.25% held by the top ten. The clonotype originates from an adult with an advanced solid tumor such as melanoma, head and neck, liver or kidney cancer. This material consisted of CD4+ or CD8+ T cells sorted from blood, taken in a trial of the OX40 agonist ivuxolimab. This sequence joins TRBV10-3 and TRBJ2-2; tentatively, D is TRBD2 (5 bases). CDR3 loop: CAISEKPGTGELFF. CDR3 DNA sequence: TGTGCCATCAGTGAAAAACCGGGGACCGGGGAGCTGTTTTTT.